Listed here is a single T cell receptor (beta chain). Its target is unknown. The protocol was immunoSEQ multiplex PCR, while the TCRdb copy is restricted to in-frame clones and leaves out a portion. The data contain roughly 90,000 clones, about two thirds of them seen just once; the ten biggest clones take up about 14%. These data come from a study of radiotherapy plus CTLA-4 blockade in lung cancer. Notes on the study in general: Expansion of tumor-derived TCR clones was observed in blood after radiotherapy plus ipilimumab.

The CDR3 contains 14 residues. The V gene's germline CDR1 is SEHNR and CDR2 FQNEAQ (reference sequence). V shed 1 base and J 3 bases; nucleotides not matched to a gene: 2. This receptor was taken from a human donor with non-small cell lung cancer that progressed on radiotherapy plus ipilimumab. The rearrangement uses TRBV7-9 and TRBJ2-5; 7 nucleotides line up with TRBD2. This specimen was peripheral blood, taken from a patient treated with radiotherapy plus ipilimumab. This CDR3 is CASSLVGGKETQYF. The CDR3 DNA sequence: TGTGCCAGCAGCTTAGTGGGGGGGAAAGAGACCCAGTACTTC.